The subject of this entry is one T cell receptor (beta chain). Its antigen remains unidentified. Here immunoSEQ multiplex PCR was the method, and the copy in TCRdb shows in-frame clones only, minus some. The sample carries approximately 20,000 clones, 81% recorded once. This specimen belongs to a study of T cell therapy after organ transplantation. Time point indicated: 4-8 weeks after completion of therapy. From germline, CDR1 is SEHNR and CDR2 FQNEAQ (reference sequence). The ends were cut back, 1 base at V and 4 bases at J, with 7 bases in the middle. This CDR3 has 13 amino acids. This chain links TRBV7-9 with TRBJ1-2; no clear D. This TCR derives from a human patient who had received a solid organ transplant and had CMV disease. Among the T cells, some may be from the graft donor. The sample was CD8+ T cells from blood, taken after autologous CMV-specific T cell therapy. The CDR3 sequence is CASSLVVSYGYTF. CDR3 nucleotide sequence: TGTGCCAGCAGCTTAGTGGTCAGCTATGGCTACACCTTC.